Below are 25 T cell receptor beta chains sequenced from a single sample in a study of cytomegalovirus exposure and HLA in healthy donors. The repertoire was sequenced with immunoSEQ multiplex PCR; TCRdb's copy has only in-frame clones and lacks some. The repertoire holds approximately 99,000 clones, with almost 96% as singletons. The sequenced material came from PBMCs. The receptor source for this set is a woman aged 18 to 35 in good health and CMV-seronegative.

This clone turned up a few times. The J gene is TRBJ2-1, the V gene TRBV28; 11 positions match TRBD2. Looked up from germline, CDR1 is MDHEN and CDR2 is SYDVKM. The CDR3 has 17 residues. Unmatched junction bases numbered 7, after V lost 2 bases and J lost 4 bases. The CDR3 protein is CASSLPTSGDSYNEQFF. The CDR3 DNA is TGTGCCAGCAGTTTACCGACTAGCGGGGATTCTTACAATGAGCAGTTCTTC.

The chain is built from TRBV29-1 and TRBJ1-1, with a weak D call TRBD1 (5 bases). Germline loops: CDR1 SQVTM, CDR2 ANQGSEA. This CDR3 contains 12 residues. Deletions cut 4 bases from V and 1 base from J, with 7 bases between. The CDR3 sequence is CSVVRENTEAFF. DNA of the CDR3: TGCAGCGTTGTCAGGGAGAACACTGAAGCTTTCTTT.

This rearrangement joins TRBV19 to TRBJ2-1; maybe TRBD1 (5 bases). The V gene's germline CDR1 is LNHDA and CDR2 SQIVND (reference sequence). The V end was cut by 10 bases, the J end by 7 bases, with 20 bases between. This CDR3 is 14 amino acids long. The CDR3 loop reads CATANQGSNNEQFF. The DNA for the CDR3 is TGTGCCACCGCAAACCAGGGTAGCAATAATGAGCAGTTCTTC.

The gene calls are TRBV30 and TRBJ1-2, with a weak D call TRBD1 (6 bases). V shed 0 bases and J shed 5 bases, with 13 bases lying between them. Germline-derived CDR1 and CDR2 are GTSNPN and SVGIG (reference sequence). The CDR3 is 14 residues long. CDR3 nucleotide sequence: TGTGCCTGGAGTGTACGGGGGGCTGGGTATGGCTACACCTTC. This sequence encodes CAWSVRGAGYGYTF.

This chain links TRBV11-1 with TRBJ2-1; D is possibly TRBD1 (5 bases). Germline V gene data show CDR1 as SGHAT and CDR2 as FQDESV (reference sequence). V lost 6 bases to trimming and J lost 7 bases, with 7 bases between them. There are 11 residues in the CDR3. CDR3 in amino acids: CASSRQNEQFF. In DNA form, the CDR3 reads TGTGCCAGCAGTCGACAGAATGAGCAGTTCTTC.

This clone has only one observation. V is TRBV21-1 and J is TRBJ2-3; TRBD2 is taken as the D call from the table, unchecked against the DNA. TRBV21-1 is described as a pseudogene. This CDR3 spans 20 amino acids. CDR3 in amino acids: CASSRSRAPGGSWLTDTQYF. CDR3 DNA: TGTGCCAGCAGTCGAAGCAGGGCGCCGGGGGGCAGTTGGCTCACAGATACGCAGTATTTT.

The J gene is TRBJ2-5, the V gene TRBV27, with 8 bases aligning to TRBD2. The CDR3 contains 18 residues. V dropped 5 bases and J dropped 3; count of bases not matched to a gene: 17. Germline V gene data show CDR1 as MNHEY and CDR2 as SMNVEV (reference sequence). In nucleotides, the CDR3 is TGTGCCAGCAGTCCCCTCGGGACTAGTAGGCTTTGGGAAGAGACCCAGTACTTC. This gives the protein CASSPLGTSRLWEETQYF.

The V call is TRBV25-1, the J call TRBJ2-2, with a tentative D call TRBD2 (5 bases). V was clipped by 0 bases and J by 6 bases, with 11 bases between them. CDR1 is MGHDK, CDR2 SYGVNS, per germline. The CDR3 is 15 amino acids. CDR3 loop: CASSEYNSGAGELFF. The CDR3 bases are TGTGCCAGCAGTGAATATAACTCCGGGGCCGGGGAGCTGTTTTTT.

The chain uses TRBV6-4 and TRBJ2-2, with TRBD2 matching over 13 bases. In germline, CDR1 is MRHNA, CDR2 SNTAGT. With 0 bases clipped from V and 3 bases from J, the junction kept 1 base outside the gene matches. This CDR3 spans 17 amino acids. The CDR3: CASSDSTSGRYTGELFF. The CDR3 nucleotides are TGTGCCAGCAGTGACTCGACTAGCGGGAGGTACACCGGGGAGCTGTTTTTT.

This clone came up once. This chain joins TRBV15 and TRBJ2-5; 11 bases agree with TRBD2. Germline CDR1 and CDR2: LNHNV and YYDKDF (reference sequence). The CDR3 extends over 16 amino acids. The V and J ends lost 1 base and 5 bases, in that order; junction bases with no gene match: 6. For the CDR3, the DNA is TGTGCCACCAGCAGAGGGCTAGCGGGGGGTTCGGAGACCCAGTACTTC. The encoded protein is CATSRGLAGGSETQYF.

V gene TRBV10-3 combines with J gene TRBJ1-2, with 8 bases fitting TRBD1. Germline CDR1 reads ENHRY; CDR2 reads SYGVKD. The CDR3 spans 15 residues. The trim removed 2 bases at V and 1 base at J, leaving 3 bases unmatched. The CDR3 DNA follows: TGTGCCATCAGTGAGCGGGACAGGAATAACTATGGCTACACCTTC. It is translated as CAISERDRNNYGYTF.

The J gene is TRBJ1-1, the V gene TRBV27, with D possibly being TRBD1 (5 bases). Germline CDR1 is MNHEY and CDR2 is SMNVEV (reference sequence). The CDR3 is made up of 13 amino acids. V shed 8 bases and J shed 3 bases, with 13 bases lying between them. CDR3 sequence (DNA): TGTGCCAGCCCCCGGACCAGGGACACTGAAGCTTTCTTT. It specifies CASPRTRDTEAFF.

CDR3 nucleotides: TGTGCCAGCTCTGGGACAGGGGTCTACGAGCAGTACTTC. Translating it yields CASSGTGVYEQYF. The V call is TRBV18, the J call TRBJ2-7; 10 bases are a match to TRBD1. The trim removed 6 bases at V and 3 bases at J, leaving 2 bases unmatched. In germline, CDR1 is KGHSH, CDR2 LQKENI. The CDR3 extends over 13 amino acids.

The chain recombines TRBV7-8 with TRBJ1-1; TRBD1 agrees at 7 bases. The CDR3 consists of 13 residues. The junction had 6 bases not matched to a gene; V was cut back by 5 bases and J by 6 bases. CDR1 is SGHVS, CDR2 FQNEAQ, per germline. The CDR3: CASSGDSRAEAFF. For the CDR3, the DNA is TGTGCCAGCAGCGGGGACAGTCGCGCTGAAGCTTTCTTT.

This sequence joins TRBV7-9 and TRBJ2-5; 9 bases match TRBD2. CDR1 SEHNR and CDR2 FQNEAQ come from the germline V gene (reference sequence). The V and J ends lost 4 bases and 4 bases, in that order; junction bases with no gene match: 4. CDR3 length equals 14 residues. This CDR3 reads CASSYGGGAETQYF. In nucleotides, the CDR3 is TGTGCCAGCAGCTACGGCGGGGGGGCAGAGACCCAGTACTTC.

The chain uses TRBV9 and TRBJ2-2; no clear D. Germline CDR1 reads SGDLS; CDR2 reads YYNGEE. The germline V and J ends were trimmed by 3 bases and 2 bases, with 11 bases remaining between them. The CDR3 loop spans 15 amino acids. Here the CDR3 reads CASSAPGANTGELFF. The CDR3 coding sequence is TGTGCCAGCAGCGCCCCCGGAGCCAACACCGGGGAGCTGTTTTTT.

The chain combines TRBV14 with TRBJ2-2; D uncertain. CDR3 size: 13 residues. CDR1 SGHDN and CDR2 FVKESK come from the germline V gene. The V and J ends lost 2 bases and 2 bases respectively, with 3 bases between them. This chain's CDR3 is CASSQQNTGELFF. CDR3 sequence (DNA): TGTGCCAGCAGCCAACAAAACACCGGGGAGCTGTTTTTT.

The V call is TRBV5-6, the J call TRBJ1-6; TRBD1 matches at 7 bases. Germline V gene lookup returns CDR1 SGHDT and CDR2 YYEEEE. With V trimmed by 1 base and J by 0 bases, 7 bases remained unmatched. The CDR3 covers 18 residues. The CDR3 protein is CASSLFSRGSSYNSPLHF. In DNA form, the CDR3 reads TGTGCCAGCAGCTTGTTTTCCAGGGGGAGCTCCTATAATTCACCCCTCCACTTT.

V is TRBV2 and J is TRBJ2-6; TRBD1 matches at 7 bases. The length of the CDR3 is 18 residues. V dropped 7 bases and J dropped 0; count of bases not matched to a gene: 12. Germline V gene data show CDR1 as SNHLY and CDR2 as FYNNEI. The CDR3 reads CASTTLGDSHSGANVLTF. CDR3 DNA sequence: TGTGCCAGCACCACCCTGGGGGACAGTCACTCTGGGGCCAACGTCCTGACTTTC.

The CDR3 DNA sequence: TGTGCCAGCAGCCTTTATACGGGGAACCTATACAATGAGCAGTTCTTC. It codes for CASSLYTGNLYNEQFF. The J gene is TRBJ2-1, the V gene TRBV11-1, with a possible D match to TRBD2 (5 bases). V was pared by 5 bases and J by 4 bases, with 18 bases between. CDR1 and CDR2 (germline): SGHAT, FQDESV (reference sequence). The CDR3 has 16 amino acids.

This clone was found once. The V and J genes are TRBV27 and TRBJ1-4; no clear D gene. V was pared by 4 bases and J by 8 bases, with 14 bases between. This CDR3 is 14 amino acids long. Germline V CDR1 and CDR2: MNHEY, SMNVEV (reference sequence). The CDR3 here is CASSSTGGREKLFF. CDR3 sequence (DNA): TGTGCCAGCAGTTCCACCGGAGGTAGAGAAAAACTGTTTTTT.

V is TRBV4-1 and J is TRBJ2-1, with 8 bases aligning to TRBD2. The trim removed 1 base at V and 2 bases at J, leaving 4 bases unmatched. This CDR3 is built from 16 residues. In germline, CDR1 is MGHRA, CDR2 YSYEKL. The CDR3 DNA follows: TGCGCCAGCAGCCAAGTCTACGGGGGGGCCTACAATGAGCAGTTCTTC. Translated: CASSQVYGGAYNEQFF.

The chain combines TRBV4-1 with TRBJ2-7; tentative D call: TRBD2 (5 bases). V lost 0 bases to trimming and J lost 2 bases, with 14 bases between them. Germline V gives CDR1 MGHRA, CDR2 YSYEKL. CDR3 length: 16 amino acids. CDR3 DNA sequence: TGCGCCAGCAGCCAAGATCTTTTCCGGGGAGCCTACGAGCAGTACTTC. It is translated as CASSQDLFRGAYEQYF.

V is TRBV7-9 and J is TRBJ2-7; 7 positions match TRBD1. There are 14 residues in the CDR3. Germline V gene sequence: CDR1 SEHNR, CDR2 FQNEAQ (reference sequence). V lost 4 bases and J lost 3; bases outside the gene matches: 6. The CDR3 spells CASSSTGQSYEQYF. The CDR3 coding sequence is TGTGCCAGCAGCTCTACGGGACAGAGCTACGAGCAGTACTTC. The full variable domain, rest sourced from reference TRBV7-9 and TRBJ2-7, is DTGVSQNPRHKITKRGQNVTFRCDPISEHNRLYWYRQTLGQGPEFLTYFQNEAQLEKSRLLSDRFSAERPKGSFSTLEIQRTEQGDSAMYLCASSSTGQSYEQYFGPGTRLTVT.

The chain combines TRBV27 with TRBJ2-2, with D maybe TRBD2 (5 bases). The CDR3 loop spans 13 amino acids. V lost 5 bases to trimming and J lost 6 bases, with 10 bases between them. CDR1 is MNHEY and CDR2 is SMNVEV in the germline V gene (reference sequence). The CDR3 loop is CASSDTRSGELFF. CDR3 DNA sequence: TGTGCCAGCAGTGATACTAGGTCCGGGGAGCTGTTTTTT.